The next 4 T cell receptor beta chains were all read from a single sample in a study of T-cell memory formation after mild COVID-19. Each CDR3 protein is one row after TCRdb ran MiXCR on the 5' RACE reads. This table has about 300,000 distinct CDR3 sequences, approximately 20% appearing once. The sequencing input was PBMCs or a T cell subset sorted from them (not recorded which). The receptors derive from a man aged 18-30 years who had mild COVID-19 (a few samples of this study predate the infection). Cell type and time point are not known.

The chain is built from TRBV7-8 and TRBJ2-1; TRBD2 aligns across 15 bases. Germline V gives CDR1 SGHVS, CDR2 FQNEAQ. The CDR3 length is 24 residues. V shed 6 bases, J shed 0 bases, and the junction held 24 bases outside the gene matches. CDR3 nucleotide sequence: TGTGCCAGCAGTCACCCGGTTCAATCCGGGGGACTAGCGGGGGGTTTAAGCTCCTACAATGAGCAGTTCTTC. Translated, it gives CASSHPVQSGGLAGGLSSYNEQFF.

This clonotype occurred a few times. CDR3 in amino acids: CASSRSVGQGNTEAFF. The CDR3 bases are TGTGCCAGCAGTCGATCCGTGGGACAGGGGAACACTGAAGCTTTCTTT. This chain joins TRBV7-6 and TRBJ1-1; 9 bases line up with TRBD1. The CDR3 length is 16 residues. Looked up from germline, CDR1 is SGHVS and CDR2 is FNYEAQ. Trimming took 6 bases from V and 1 from J; bases not matched to a gene: 9.

This clonotype turned up a few times. The chain combines TRBV11-2 with TRBJ2-1; 11 bases fit TRBD2. The CDR3 spans 15 residues. CDR1 is SGHAT, CDR2 FQNNGV, per germline. Trimming removed 1 base from V and 4 bases from J; junction bases left unmatched: 0. CDR3 residues: CASSLASGGYNEQFF. The CDR3 region has the DNA TGTGCCAGCAGCTTAGCTAGCGGGGGGTACAATGAGCAGTTCTTC. The entire variable domain, with the rest obtained from reference TRBV11-2 and TRBJ2-1, is as follows: EAGVAQSPRYKIIEKRQSVAFWCNPISGHATLYWYQQILGQGPKLLIQFQNNGVVDDSQLPKDRFSAERLKGVDSTLKIQPAKLEDSAVYLCASSLASGGYNEQFFGPGTRLTVL.

The V call is TRBV7-2, the J call TRBJ2-2; 9 bases match TRBD1. The CDR3 totals 16 residues. Germline values: CDR1 SGHTA, CDR2 FQGNSA. V lost 6 bases to trimming and J lost 6 bases; unmatched junction nucleotides: 11. The CDR3 is CASRTQGARVPGELFF. The CDR3 nucleotides are TGTGCCAGCAGGACACAGGGGGCGCGCGTCCCCGGGGAGCTGTTTTTT.